These 13 T cell receptor beta chains were all obtained from the same sample, sequenced in a study of cytomegalovirus exposure and HLA in healthy donors (dated by TCRdb to about 2017). Libraries were made using the immunoSEQ multiplex PCR assay. A mixture of 60 forward primers for TCR Vbeta segments and 13 reverse primers for TCR Jbeta segments was used in the multiplex PCR. In its TCRdb copy, this immuneACCESS table keeps in-frame sequences only and misses some clones. Where compared with another copy, unresolved V genes explain less than half of these, and the others have no known cause. The sample profile shows 110,000 to 150,000 clones; 80% of them were found once. The ten largest account for about 4.3% of the sample. The material sequenced was PBMCs. All receptors come from a man between 35 and 55 years old in good health and CMV-seronegative.

The J gene is TRBJ2-1, the V gene TRBV11-2; a weak D match, TRBD1 (5 bases). Germline V gives CDR1 SGHAT, CDR2 FQNNGV. Trimming pared 2 bases from V and 5 bases from J, leaving 10 bases between. The CDR3 is 14 amino acids. The CDR3 region is CASSLSGFNNEQFF. In DNA form, the CDR3 reads TGTGCCAGCAGCTTATCAGGGTTCAACAATGAGCAGTTCTTC.

The chain has TRBV12-2 and TRBJ2-1; the table gives TRBD1 as D, unverified against the DNA. TRBV12-2 constitutes a pseudogene. The CDR3 extends over 16 amino acids. The CDR3 DNA is TGTGCAAGTCGCTTAGTTGGGTTCAGGGGGCTACGTGAGCAGTTCTTC. This gives the protein CASRLVGFRGLREQFF.

The rearrangement uses TRBV2 and TRBJ2-3; 7 nucleotides align to TRBD2. Germline V gene lookup returns CDR1 SNHLY and CDR2 FYNNEI. This CDR3 is built from 14 residues. J gave up 4 bases and V 8 bases, and 9 bases lay outside the gene matches. CDR3 coding DNA: TGTGCCAGCGGGCTCGGCGGGGGTGCAGATACGCAGTATTTT. This encodes CASGLGGGADTQYF.

The chain has TRBV7-9 and TRBJ2-7; possibly TRBD1 for D (6 bases). Germline V lookup: CDR1 SEHNR, CDR2 FQNEAQ (reference sequence). This CDR3 is built from 13 residues. V lost 5 bases and J lost 2, with 10 bases in between. CDR3 residues: CASSNNRAYEQYF. CDR3 in DNA: TGTGCCAGCAGCAATAACAGGGCCTACGAGCAGTACTTC.

This clone showed up just once. The CDR3 sequence: CASSPFLRTGSHEQYF. CDR3 in DNA: TGCGCCAGCAGCCCCTTCCTACGGACAGGGTCCCACGAGCAGTACTTC. The gene calls are TRBV4-1 and TRBJ2-5; 8 nucleotides match TRBD1. The end of the DNA aligns better with TRBJ2-7, so the J call may be wrong. The CDR3 runs 16 residues. CDR1 and CDR2 from the germline V gene are MGHRA and YSYEKL.

This clone has only a few counts. The chain joins TRBV6-5 to TRBJ2-7; 8 bases are a match to TRBD2. CDR1 is MNHEY, CDR2 SVGAGI, per germline. V lost 1 base and J lost 2; bases outside the gene matches: 4. This CDR3 has 15 amino acids. The CDR3 loop is CASSYLWRGAYEQYF. CDR3 nucleotides: TGTGCCAGCAGTTACTTGTGGCGGGGGGCCTACGAGCAGTACTTC.

This clone was recorded once. The CDR3: CAWSRDRGFQPQHF. Written as DNA, the CDR3 is TGTGCCTGGTCCCGGGACAGGGGGTTTCAGCCCCAGCATTTT. The chain joins TRBV30 to TRBJ1-5; 11 positions match TRBD1. Germline V gene lookup returns CDR1 GTSNPN and CDR2 SVGIG (reference sequence). This CDR3 spans 14 amino acids. V was pared by 5 bases and J by 6 bases, with 6 bases of the junction left unmatched.

This clone was counted a few times. The chain joins TRBV5-1 to TRBJ1-6; 7 nucleotides agree with TRBD1. This CDR3 has 15 amino acids. Germline CDR1 and CDR2: SGHRS and YFSETQ. After removal of 4 bases from V and 9 bases from J, the junction contained 10 bases not matched to a gene. DNA for the CDR3: TGCGCCAGCAGCCCAAGGGGGACAGAGGCTTCACCCCTCCACTTT. This encodes CASSPRGTEASPLHF.

The chain couples TRBV28 to TRBJ2-3; 8 nucleotides agree with TRBD2. J was trimmed by 5 bases and V by 6 bases; bases with no gene match: 7. Germline V gene data show CDR1 as MDHEN and CDR2 as SYDVKM. The length of the CDR3 is 14 residues. In DNA form, the CDR3 reads TGTGCCAGCAGCCCCGGACTAGCAGGAGATACGCAGTATTTT. Translated: CASSPGLAGDTQYF.

The V call is TRBV29-1, the J call TRBJ2-7, with D possibly TRBD2 on 6 matching bases. Per germline, CDR1 SQVTM and CDR2 ANQGSEA. The CDR3 is 12 amino acids. V was clipped by 7 bases and J by 6 bases, with 16 bases between them. This CDR3 reads CSGRIMGGEQYF. The CDR3 bases are TGCAGCGGCCGGATTATGGGGGGCGAGCAGTACTTC.

As DNA, the CDR3 is TGTGCCAGCAGTGAACGGACAGGAGCAGATACGCAGTATTTT. Protein product: CASSERTGADTQYF. J is TRBJ2-3 and V is TRBV6-4; 7 bases are a match to TRBD1. In germline, CDR1 is MRHNA, CDR2 SNTAGT. The V gene end was trimmed by 3 bases and the J gene end by 4 bases; junction bases not matched to a gene: 4. This CDR3 comprises 14 residues.

The V gene is TRBV19, the J gene TRBJ1-2; a possible D gene is TRBD1 (5 bases). The V end lost 0 bases, the J end lost 7 bases, and 15 bases lay between the germline ends. From germline, CDR1 is LNHDA and CDR2 SQIVND (reference sequence). The CDR3 length is 15 residues. CDR3 nucleotide sequence: TGTGCCAGTAGTATAGAGGGGCAGGGTACGCGTGGCTACACCTTC. Protein: CASSIEGQGTRGYTF. The entire variable domain, with the rest obtained from reference TRBV19 and TRBJ1-2, is as follows: DGGITQSPKYLFRKEGQNVTLSCEQNLNHDAMYWYRQDPGQGLRLIYYSQIVNDFQKGDIAEGYSVSREKKESFPLTVTSAQKNPTAFYLCASSIEGQGTRGYTFGSGTRLTVV.

The rearrangement links TRBV19 to TRBJ2-3, with a possible D match to TRBD1 (7 bases). The CDR3 has 16 amino acids. The V end was cut by 0 bases, the J end by 4 bases, with 14 bases between. CDR1 and CDR2 from the germline V gene are LNHDA and SQIVND (reference sequence). CDR3 in amino acids: CASSIDDGRGADTQYF. CDR3 nucleotide sequence: TGTGCCAGTAGTATAGATGACGGCAGGGGGGCAGATACGCAGTATTTT.